This entry lists 14 T cell receptor beta chains sequenced from one sample in a study of neurological immune-mediated disorders. One entry per CDR3 protein, called by TCRdb with MiXCR from the 5' RACE reads. The data show over 35,000 distinct CDR3 sequences, roughly 13% seen once. Sequences were obtained from PBMCs. Receptors originate from a female donor in good health.

At least ten counts were recorded for this clonotype. CDR3 amino acids: CASSRDHAKGGYTF. The DNA for the CDR3 is TGTGCCAGCAGCCGAGACCATGCGAAGGGGGGCTACACCTTC. The chain employs TRBV3-1 and TRBJ1-2; perhaps TRBD1 as D (5 bases). CDR3 length: 14 residues. Germline V gene sequence: CDR1 LGHDT, CDR2 YNNKEL (reference sequence). The V gene lost 4 bases and the J gene lost 8 bases, with 17 bases spanning the gap.

This clonotype was seen at least ten times. This chain uses TRBV7-6 with TRBJ1-1; D remains ambiguous. The germline CDR1 and CDR2 sequences are SGHVS and FNYEAQ. The CDR3 has 13 amino acids. The V end was cut by 5 bases, the J end by 0 bases, with 7 bases between. CDR3 in DNA: TGTGCCAGCAGCCCTGGTATGAACACTGAAGCTTTCTTT. It translates to CASSPGMNTEAFF.

Many counts were recorded for this clonotype. The chain combines TRBV12-3 or TRBV12-4 with TRBJ1-1; no clear D gene. V was shortened by 8 bases and J by 0 bases, with 7 bases between the two germline ends. This CDR3 is 12 amino acids long. CDR3 region: CASRTMNTEAFF. The CDR3 DNA is TGTGCCAGCCGTACCATGAACACTGAAGCTTTCTTT.

At least ten counts were recorded for this clonotype. The V and J genes are TRBV30 and TRBJ1-1; TRBD1 might be the D (6 bases). The CDR3 runs 14 residues. V was pared by 8 bases and J by 2 bases, with 18 bases between. Germline V gene sequence: CDR1 GTSNPN, CDR2 SVGIG (reference sequence). The CDR3 coding sequence is TGTGCCGGAGGTGGGGGGGGCCCTAACACTGAAGCTTTCTTT. Residues: CAGGGGGPNTEAFF. Full variable domain (missing parts from reference TRBV30 and TRBJ1-1): SQTIHQWPATLVQPVGSPLSLECTVEGTSNPNLYWYRQAAGRGLQLLFYSVGIGQISSEVPQNLSASRPQDRQFILSSKKLLLSDSGFYLCAGGGGGPNTEAFFGQGTRLTVV.

With regard to this clonotype: A much bigger clone sits one base away, suggesting this may be a read error. CDR3 region: CAWSQGQGGDGYTF. In DNA form, the CDR3 reads TGTGCCTGGAGTCAGGGACAGGGAGGGGATGGCTACACCTTC. The chain uses TRBV30 and TRBJ1-2; 9 bases are a match to TRBD1. The germline V gene has CDR1 GTSNPN and CDR2 SVGIG (reference sequence). The junction had 7 bases not matched to a gene; V was cut back by 2 bases and J by 6 bases. CDR3 length: 14 residues.

Many counts were recorded for this clonotype. This chain joins TRBV18 and TRBJ2-3; 12 positions agree with TRBD1. The CDR3 covers 16 residues. V shed 3 bases and J 0 bases; nucleotides not matched to a gene: 1. Germline CDR1 is KGHSH and CDR2 is LQKENI. Written as DNA, the CDR3 is TGTGCCAGCTCACCTGGGACAGGGGGCAGCACAGATACGCAGTATTTT. It encodes CASSPGTGGSTDTQYF. Looking up the rest from reference TRBV18 and TRBJ2-3 gives the full variable domain: NAGVMQNPRHLVRRRGQEARLRCSPMKGHSHVYWYRQLPEEGLKFMVYLQKENIIDESGMPKERFSAEFPKEGPSILRIQQVVRGDSAAYFCASSPGTGGSTDTQYFGPGTRLTVL.

This clonotype has at least ten counts. The rearrangement links TRBV6-2 or TRBV6-3 to TRBJ2-1; D is perhaps TRBD2 (7 bases). From germline, CDR1 is MNHEY and CDR2 SVGEGT. V lost 8 bases and J 9 bases, leaving 20 bases between the germline ends. There are 14 residues in the CDR3. The CDR3 here is CASGRGPNRVEQFF. CDR3 DNA sequence: TGTGCCAGCGGGCGGGGGCCTAACCGGGTTGAGCAGTTCTTC.

This clonotype came up many times. The chain uses TRBV7-3 and TRBJ2-1; 11 bases are a match to TRBD2. CDR1 and CDR2 from the germline V gene are SGHTA and FQGTGA. This CDR3 is 16 amino acids long. With 2 bases clipped from V and 7 bases from J, the junction kept 7 bases outside the gene matches. Here the CDR3 reads CASSLLASGGRNEQFF. The CDR3, as DNA: TGTGCCAGCAGCTTATTAGCTAGCGGGGGGCGAAATGAGCAGTTCTTC.

This clonotype was seen ten or more times. V is TRBV5-1 and J is TRBJ2-3; 11 bases fit TRBD2. The CDR3 contains 16 residues. V dropped 4 bases and J dropped 2; count of bases not matched to a gene: 6. Germline CDR1 reads SGHRS; CDR2 reads YFSETQ. The CDR3 DNA reads TGCGCCAGCAGCCTTGGGACTAGCGGCTTCACAGATACGCAGTATTTT. It codes for CASSLGTSGFTDTQYF.

The chain has TRBV9 and TRBJ1-5, with a tentative D call TRBD1 (5 bases). The germline V and J ends were trimmed by 7 bases and 10 bases, with 15 bases remaining between them. The CDR3 length is 12 residues. Germline assignment: CDR1 SGDLS and CDR2 YYNGEE. The CDR3 reads CASGSGIEPQHF. CDR3 nucleotide sequence: TGTGCCAGCGGATCAGGGATAGAACCCCAGCATTTT.

In this sample, this clonotype turned up many times. This chain uses TRBV18 with TRBJ1-1, with D perhaps TRBD1 (5 bases). The CDR3 is 15 residues long. The germline V and J ends were trimmed by 5 bases and 1 base, with 14 bases remaining between them. Germline V lookup: CDR1 KGHSH, CDR2 LQKENI. The CDR3 loop is CASSTRQIQNTEAFF. The DNA for the CDR3 is TGTGCCAGCTCAACTCGACAGATTCAGAACACTGAAGCTTTCTTT.

At least ten counts were recorded for this clonotype. The CDR3 region has the DNA TGTGCCAGCAGCACACGACGCGCTTCGTACCAAGAGACCCAGTACTTC. Amino acid sequence: CASSTRRASYQETQYF. The chain couples TRBV28 to TRBJ2-5; D is uncertain. V was cut by 6 bases and J by 0 bases, with 17 bases left in between. Germline V gene sequence: CDR1 MDHEN, CDR2 SYDVKM. The CDR3 sequence is 16 residues long.

This clonotype occurred many times. The rearrangement joins TRBV29-1 to TRBJ2-7; TRBD2 agrees at 7 bases. Germline V CDR1 and CDR2: SQVTM, ANQGSEA. Germline trimming cut 7 bases from V and 11 bases from J; bases unmatched to any gene: 11. CDR3 length equals 11 residues. The CDR3 sequence is CSAARGSGEYF. The CDR3 bases are TGCAGCGCCGCTCGGGGCAGCGGGGAGTACTTC.

This clonotype was seen repeatedly, ten times or more. This chain uses TRBV6-1 with TRBJ2-7; the D gene is possibly TRBD2 (6 bases). Germline loops: CDR1 MNHNS, CDR2 SASEGT. There are 15 residues in the CDR3. V lost 6 bases to trimming and J lost 0 bases, with 15 bases between them. CDR3 DNA: TGTGCCAGCAGGGGGAGGAGAGATTCCTCCTACGAGCAGTACTTC. Amino acids: CASRGRRDSSYEQYF.